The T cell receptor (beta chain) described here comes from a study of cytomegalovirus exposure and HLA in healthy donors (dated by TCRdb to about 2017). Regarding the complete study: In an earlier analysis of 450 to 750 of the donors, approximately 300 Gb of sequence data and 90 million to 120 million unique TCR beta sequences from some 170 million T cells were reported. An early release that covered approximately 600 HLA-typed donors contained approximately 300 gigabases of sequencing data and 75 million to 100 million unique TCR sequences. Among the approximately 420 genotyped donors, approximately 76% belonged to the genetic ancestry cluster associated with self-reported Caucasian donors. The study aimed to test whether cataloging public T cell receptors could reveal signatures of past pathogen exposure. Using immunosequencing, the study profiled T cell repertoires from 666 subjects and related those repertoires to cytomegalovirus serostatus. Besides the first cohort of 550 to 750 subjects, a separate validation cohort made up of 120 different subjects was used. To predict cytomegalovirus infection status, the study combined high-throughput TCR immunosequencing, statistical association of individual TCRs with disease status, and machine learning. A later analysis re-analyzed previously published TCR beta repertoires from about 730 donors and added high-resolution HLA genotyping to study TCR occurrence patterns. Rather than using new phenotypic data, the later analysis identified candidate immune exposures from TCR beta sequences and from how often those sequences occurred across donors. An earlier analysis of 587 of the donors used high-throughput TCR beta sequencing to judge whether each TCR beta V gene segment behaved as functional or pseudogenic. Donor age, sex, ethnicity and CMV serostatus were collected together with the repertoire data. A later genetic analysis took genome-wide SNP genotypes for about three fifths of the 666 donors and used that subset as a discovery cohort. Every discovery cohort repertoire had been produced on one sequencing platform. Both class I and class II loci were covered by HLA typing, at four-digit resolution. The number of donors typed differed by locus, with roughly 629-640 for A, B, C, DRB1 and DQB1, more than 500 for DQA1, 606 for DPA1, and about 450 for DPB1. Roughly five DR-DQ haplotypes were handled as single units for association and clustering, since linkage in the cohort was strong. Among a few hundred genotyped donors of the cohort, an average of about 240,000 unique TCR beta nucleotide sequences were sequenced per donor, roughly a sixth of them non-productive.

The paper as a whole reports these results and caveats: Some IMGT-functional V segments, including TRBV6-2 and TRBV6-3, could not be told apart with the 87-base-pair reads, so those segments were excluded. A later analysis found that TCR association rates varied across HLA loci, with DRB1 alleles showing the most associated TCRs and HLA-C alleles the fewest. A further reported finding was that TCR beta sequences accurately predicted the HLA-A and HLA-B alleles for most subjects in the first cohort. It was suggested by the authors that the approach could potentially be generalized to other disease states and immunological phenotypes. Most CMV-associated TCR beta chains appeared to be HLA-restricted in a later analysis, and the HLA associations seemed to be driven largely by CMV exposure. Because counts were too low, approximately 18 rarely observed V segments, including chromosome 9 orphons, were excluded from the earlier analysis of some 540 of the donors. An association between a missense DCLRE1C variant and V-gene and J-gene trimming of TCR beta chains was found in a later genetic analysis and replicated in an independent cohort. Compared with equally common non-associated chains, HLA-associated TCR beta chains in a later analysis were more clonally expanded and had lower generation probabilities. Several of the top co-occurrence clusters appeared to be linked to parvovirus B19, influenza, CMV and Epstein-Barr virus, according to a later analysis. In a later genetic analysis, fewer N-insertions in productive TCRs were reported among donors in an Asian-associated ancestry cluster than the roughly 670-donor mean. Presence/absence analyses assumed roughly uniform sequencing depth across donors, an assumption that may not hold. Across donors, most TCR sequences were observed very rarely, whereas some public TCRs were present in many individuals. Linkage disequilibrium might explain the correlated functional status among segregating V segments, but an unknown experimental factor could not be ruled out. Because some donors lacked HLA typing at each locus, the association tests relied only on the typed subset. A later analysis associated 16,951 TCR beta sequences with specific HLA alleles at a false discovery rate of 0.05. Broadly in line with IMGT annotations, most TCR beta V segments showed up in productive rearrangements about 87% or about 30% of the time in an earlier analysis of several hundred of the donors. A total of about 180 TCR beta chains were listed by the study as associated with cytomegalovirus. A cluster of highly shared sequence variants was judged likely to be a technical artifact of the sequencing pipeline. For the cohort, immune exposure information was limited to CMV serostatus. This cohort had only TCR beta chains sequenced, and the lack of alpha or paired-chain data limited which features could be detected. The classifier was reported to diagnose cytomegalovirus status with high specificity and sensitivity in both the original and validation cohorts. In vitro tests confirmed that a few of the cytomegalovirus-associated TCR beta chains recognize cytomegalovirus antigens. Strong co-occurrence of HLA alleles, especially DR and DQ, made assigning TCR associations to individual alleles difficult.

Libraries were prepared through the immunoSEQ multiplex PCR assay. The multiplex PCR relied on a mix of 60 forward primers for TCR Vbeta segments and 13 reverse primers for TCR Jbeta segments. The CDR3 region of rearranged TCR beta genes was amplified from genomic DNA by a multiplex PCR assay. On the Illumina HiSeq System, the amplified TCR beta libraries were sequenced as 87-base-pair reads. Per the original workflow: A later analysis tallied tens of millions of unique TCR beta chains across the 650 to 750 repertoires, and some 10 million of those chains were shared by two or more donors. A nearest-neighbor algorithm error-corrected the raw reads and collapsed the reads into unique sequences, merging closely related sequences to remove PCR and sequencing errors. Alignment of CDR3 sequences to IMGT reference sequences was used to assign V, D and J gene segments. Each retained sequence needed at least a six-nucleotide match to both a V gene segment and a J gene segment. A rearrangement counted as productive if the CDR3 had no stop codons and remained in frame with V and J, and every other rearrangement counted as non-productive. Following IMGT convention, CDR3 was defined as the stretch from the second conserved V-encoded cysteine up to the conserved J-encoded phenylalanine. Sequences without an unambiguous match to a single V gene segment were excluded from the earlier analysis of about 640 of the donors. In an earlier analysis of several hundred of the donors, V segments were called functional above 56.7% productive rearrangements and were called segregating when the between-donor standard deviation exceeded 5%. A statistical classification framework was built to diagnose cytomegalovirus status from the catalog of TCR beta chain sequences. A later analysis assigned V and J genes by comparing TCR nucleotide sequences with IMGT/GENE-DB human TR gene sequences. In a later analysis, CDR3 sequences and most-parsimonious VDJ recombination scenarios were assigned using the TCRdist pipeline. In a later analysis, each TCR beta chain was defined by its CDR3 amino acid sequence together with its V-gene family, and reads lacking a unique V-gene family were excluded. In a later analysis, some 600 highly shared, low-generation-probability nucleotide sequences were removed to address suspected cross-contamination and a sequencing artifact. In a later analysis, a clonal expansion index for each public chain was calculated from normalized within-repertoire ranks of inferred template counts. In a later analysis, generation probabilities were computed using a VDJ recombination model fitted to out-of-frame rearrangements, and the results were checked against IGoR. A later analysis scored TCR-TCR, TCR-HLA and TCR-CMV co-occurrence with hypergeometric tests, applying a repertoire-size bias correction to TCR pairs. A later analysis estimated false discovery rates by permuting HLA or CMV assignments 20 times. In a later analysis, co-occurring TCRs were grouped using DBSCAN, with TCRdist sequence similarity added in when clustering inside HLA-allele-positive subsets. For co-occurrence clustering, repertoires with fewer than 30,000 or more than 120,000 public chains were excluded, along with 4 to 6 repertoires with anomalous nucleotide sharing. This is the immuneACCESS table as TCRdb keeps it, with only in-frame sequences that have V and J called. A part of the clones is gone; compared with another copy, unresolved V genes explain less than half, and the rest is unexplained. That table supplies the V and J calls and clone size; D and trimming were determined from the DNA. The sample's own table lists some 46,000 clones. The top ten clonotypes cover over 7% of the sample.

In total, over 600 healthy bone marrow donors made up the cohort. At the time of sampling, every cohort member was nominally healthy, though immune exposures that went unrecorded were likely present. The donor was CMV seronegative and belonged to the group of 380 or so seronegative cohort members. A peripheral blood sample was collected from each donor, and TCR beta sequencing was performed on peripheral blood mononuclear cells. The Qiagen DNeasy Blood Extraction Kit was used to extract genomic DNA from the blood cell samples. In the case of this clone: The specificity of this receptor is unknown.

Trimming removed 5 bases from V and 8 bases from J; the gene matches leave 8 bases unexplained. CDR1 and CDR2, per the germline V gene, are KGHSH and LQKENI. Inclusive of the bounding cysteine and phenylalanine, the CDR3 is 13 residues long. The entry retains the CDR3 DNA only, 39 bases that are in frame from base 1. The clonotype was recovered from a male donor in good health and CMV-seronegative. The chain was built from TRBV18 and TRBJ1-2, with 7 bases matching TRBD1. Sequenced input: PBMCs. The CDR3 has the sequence CASSSDREGGYTF. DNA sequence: TGTGCCAGCTCATCAGACAGGGAAGGCGGCTACACCTTC.